The 17 T cell receptor beta chains below all came from one sample that was sequenced in a study of blood T cell repertoires in COVID-19. Repertoires were generated with immunoSEQ multiplex PCR, while TCRdb's copy carries only in-frame clones and drops some. The sample yields some 260,000 clones, 85% to 90% seen once. The specimen was PBMCs or T cells enriched from blood (not recorded which). The receptors here all came from a man aged 40-49 years who had recovered from COVID-19.

The chain has TRBV19 and TRBJ1-2; TRBD1 matches 9 bases. J gave up 4 bases and V 6 bases, and 6 bases lay outside the gene matches. The CDR3 runs 14 residues. Germline CDR1 reads LNHDA; CDR2 reads SQIVND (reference sequence). The CDR3 sequence: CASSAMTGGYGYTF. The DNA for the CDR3 is TGTGCCAGTAGCGCCATGACAGGGGGCTATGGCTACACCTTC.

This chain links TRBV6-5 with TRBJ2-3, with no clear D. The CDR3 has 13 amino acids. The germline gives CDR1 MNHEY, CDR2 SVGAGI. V was pared by 2 bases and J by 7 bases, with 10 bases between. The CDR3 DNA follows: TGTGCCAGCAGTTACCGAGCTTTATATACGCAGTATTTT. It translates to CASSYRALYTQYF.

J is TRBJ2-5 and V is TRBV29-1, with 10 bases identical to TRBD2. The CDR3 has 13 residues. Germline CDR1 SQVTM, CDR2 ANQGSEA. The V segment lost 5 bases and the J segment 5 bases; nucleotides outside the gene matches: 5. CDR3 bases: TGCAGCGTTATAAGCGGGAGGGAGGAGACCCAGTACTTC. Translating it yields CSVISGREETQYF. The full variable domain, rest sourced from reference TRBV29-1 and TRBJ2-5, is SAVISQKPSRDICQRGTSLTIQCQVDSQVTMMFWYRQQPGQSLTLIATANQGSEATYESGFVIDKFPISRPNLTFSTLTVSNMSPEDSSIYLCSVISGREETQYFGPGTRLLVL.

This chain links TRBV14 with TRBJ2-7; D is uncertain. The CDR3 covers 12 residues. Per the germline V gene, CDR1 is SGHDN and CDR2 is FVKESK. The V end lost 5 bases, the J end lost 6 bases, and 11 bases lay between the germline ends. The CDR3 protein is CASSSHYPEQYF. The CDR3 nucleotides are TGTGCCAGCAGCTCTCACTACCCCGAGCAGTACTTC.

The V call is TRBV25-1, the J call TRBJ1-4; 12 bases are shared with TRBD1. The CDR3 has 14 amino acids. V gave up 6 bases and J gave up 14 bases; unmatched junction bases: 10. Germline CDR1 reads MGHDK; CDR2 reads SYGVNS. This chain's CDR3 is CASRGTGGFLSLFF. DNA of the CDR3: TGTGCCAGCAGAGGGACAGGGGGCTTCTTGAGCCTGTTTTTT.

A single count supports this clone. The gene calls are TRBV27 and TRBJ1-5; no definite D call. CDR3 length: 13 amino acids. CDR1 is MNHEY, CDR2 SMNVEV, per germline (reference sequence). V was clipped by 2 bases and J by 7 bases, with 9 bases between them. CDR3 sequence (DNA): TGTGCCAGCAGTTTAGCTGCGCAACAGCCCCAGCATTTT. This translates into CASSLAAQQPQHF.

CDR3 region: CASSSQGAGNTIYF. The CDR3 DNA follows: TGTGCCAGCAGTTCACAGGGGGCTGGAAACACCATATATTTT. V usage is TRBV27 and J usage is TRBJ1-3; 8 nucleotides agree with TRBD1. The CDR3 runs to 14 residues. Germline CDR1 reads MNHEY; CDR2 reads SMNVEV (reference sequence). With V trimmed by 4 bases and J by 2 bases, 1 base remained unmatched.

The table lists this clone with a count of one. V gene TRBV2 combines with J gene TRBJ1-6; D not resolved. This CDR3 is built from 15 residues. Germline V gives CDR1 SNHLY, CDR2 FYNNEI. Trimming took off 3 bases at V and 9 bases at J, with 15 bases between the two ends. CDR3 amino acids: CASSDGRTGSSPLHF. The CDR3 DNA is TGTGCCAGCAGTGACGGCCGAACGGGGAGTTCACCCCTCCACTTT.

The chain carries TRBV6-2 or TRBV6-3 and TRBJ2-1; 9 nucleotides align to TRBD2. This CDR3 region has 17 residues. Trimming cost V 5 bases and J 5 bases; bases outside gene matches: 13. Germline V gene data show CDR1 as MNHEY and CDR2 as SVGEGT. Here the CDR3 reads CASSRQGSGGTDNEQFF. In DNA, the CDR3 is TGTGCCAGCAGTCGCCAGGGGAGCGGGGGGACCGACAATGAGCAGTTCTTC.

This chain links TRBV7-9 with TRBJ1-1; D ambiguous. This CDR3 contains 14 residues. Germline CDR1 is SEHNR and CDR2 is FQNEAQ (reference sequence). V was pared by 5 bases and J by 1 base, with 11 bases between. The CDR3 DNA follows: TGTGCCAGCAGCGAGCGGATAGCGAACACTGAAGCTTTCTTT. Amino acids: CASSERIANTEAFF.

V is TRBV27 and J is TRBJ1-6, with TRBD1 matching 7 bases. The CDR3 sequence is 15 residues long. J gave up 9 bases and V 5 bases, and 10 bases lay outside the gene matches. CDR1 is MNHEY and CDR2 is SMNVEV in the germline V gene (reference sequence). As DNA, the CDR3 is TGTGCCAGCAGTCCATCGGCACAGGGGACTTCACCCCTCCACTTT. Translation gives CASSPSAQGTSPLHF.

The V and J genes are TRBV3-1 (or the pseudogene TRBV3-2) and TRBJ2-7; 8 bases line up with TRBD1. V gave up 4 bases and J gave up 5 bases; unmatched junction bases: 4. CDR1 and CDR2 (germline): LGHDT, YNNKEL (reference sequence). The CDR3 sequence is 13 residues long. The DNA of the CDR3 is TGTGCCAGCAGCCGACAGGGGACCCACGAGCAGTACTTC. Protein sequence: CASSRQGTHEQYF.

DNA for the CDR3: TGTGCCAGCAGCTTATCATCCCACGAGCAGTACTTC. It encodes CASSLSSHEQYF. The gene calls are TRBV7-9 and TRBJ2-7, with D unclear. Per the germline V gene, CDR1 is SEHNR and CDR2 is FQNEAQ (reference sequence). Between the trimmed V and J ends, which lost 2 bases and 5 bases, there was a span of 7 bases. The CDR3 consists of 12 residues.

The genes are TRBV5-1 and TRBJ1-6, with 7 bases matching TRBD1. This CDR3 has 14 residues. Germline CDR1 SGHRS, CDR2 YFSETQ. The trim removed 4 bases at V and 6 bases at J, leaving 4 bases unmatched. The CDR3 sequence: CASSPGQLNSPLHF. DNA of the CDR3: TGCGCCAGCAGCCCGGGACAGCTTAATTCACCCCTCCACTTT.

This chain connects TRBV5-1 to TRBJ2-5, with 9 bases lining up with TRBD1. This CDR3 is 16 amino acids long. V lost 0 bases to trimming and J lost 2 bases; unmatched junction nucleotides: 5. CDR1 and CDR2 from the germline V gene are SGHRS and YFSETQ. CDR3 in amino acids: CASSLGPGQGQETQYF. The CDR3, as DNA: TGCGCCAGCAGCTTGGGCCCGGGACAGGGACAAGAGACCCAGTACTTC.

V and J are TRBV5-1 and TRBJ2-1, with a tentative D call TRBD2 (6 bases). The germline gives CDR1 SGHRS, CDR2 YFSETQ. V dropped 0 bases and J dropped 3 bases, with 10 bases sitting between them. The CDR3 is 15 amino acids. The CDR3 is CASSLDVGGYNEQFF. Here the CDR3 DNA reads TGCGCCAGCAGCTTGGATGTGGGGGGCTACAATGAGCAGTTCTTC.

This chain links TRBV19 with TRBJ1-2, with no clear D. Deletions cut 7 bases from V and 5 bases from J, with 11 bases between. This CDR3 region has 12 residues. Per the germline V gene, CDR1 is LNHDA and CDR2 is SQIVND (reference sequence). The CDR3 coding sequence is TGTGCCAGTACCCGAGTCGGGTATGGCTACACCTTC. Translation: CASTRVGYGYTF. The whole variable domain, filled in from reference TRBV19 and TRBJ1-2, reads DGGITQSPKYLFRKEGQNVTLSCEQNLNHDAMYWYRQDPGQGLRLIYYSQIVNDFQKGDIAEGYSVSREKKESFPLTVTSAQKNPTAFYLCASTRVGYGYTFGSGTRLTVV.